This TCR beta chain was captured in a study of blood T cell repertoires in COVID-19. As for the study in general: T cells, B-cell-depleted T cells, or PBMCs supplied cDNA or gDNA.

Under the authors' procedure: Reference gene primers were amplified, and this amplification served to estimate nucleated cell counts. TCRdb's copy holds only in-frame clones and misses some; the assay was immunoSEQ multiplex PCR. The V and J calls and clone size come from that table; D and trimming were worked out from the DNA. The sample has roughly 160,000 clones, roughly 93% seen once. Germline loops: CDR1 SGHDN, CDR2 FVKESK. Germline trimming cut 3 bases from V and 2 bases from J; bases unmatched to any gene: 6. This CDR3 is built from 15 residues. Sequences were obtained from peripheral blood. This receptor was obtained from a man between 18 and 29 years old with COVID-19, enrolled during active disease. The chain uses TRBV14 and TRBJ2-5, with 7 bases lining up with TRBD1. CDR3 region: CASSHLTGSQETQYF. The CDR3 nucleotides read TGTGCCAGCAGCCACTTGACAGGGTCGCAAGAGACCCAGTACTTC.